This T cell receptor (beta chain) is drawn from a study of cytomegalovirus exposure and HLA in healthy donors. Points on this clone: Antigen unknown.

PCR used 60 Vbeta primers and 13 Jbeta primers. Authors' analysis steps: There were around 80 million unique TCR beta chains by a later count, and approximately 10 million of them were shared. Using immunoSEQ multiplex PCR, the repertoire was profiled, and TCRdb retains in-frame clones only, with some absent. V and J calls and clone size are copied from that table; D and trimming were computed from the DNA. The table includes hundreds of thousands of clones, about 83% detected once. Donors counted as nominally healthy when sampled, yet unrecorded immune exposures were likely. Findings and limits, study-wide: Many donors carried some public TCRs, although rarity characterized most TCR sequences.

Sequenced input: PBMCs. This TCR came from a girl between 5 and 17 years old in good health and CMV-seronegative.

CDR3 nucleotide sequence: TGTGCCAGCAGCCTTGACGGGGGTCCCTACAATGAGCAGTTCTTC. It yields the protein CASSLDGGPYNEQFF. The gene calls are TRBV9 and TRBJ2-1, with D possibly being TRBD2 (6 bases). V lost 4 bases and J lost 2, with 13 bases in between. This CDR3 spans 15 amino acids. Per the germline V gene, CDR1 is SGDLS and CDR2 is YYNGEE.